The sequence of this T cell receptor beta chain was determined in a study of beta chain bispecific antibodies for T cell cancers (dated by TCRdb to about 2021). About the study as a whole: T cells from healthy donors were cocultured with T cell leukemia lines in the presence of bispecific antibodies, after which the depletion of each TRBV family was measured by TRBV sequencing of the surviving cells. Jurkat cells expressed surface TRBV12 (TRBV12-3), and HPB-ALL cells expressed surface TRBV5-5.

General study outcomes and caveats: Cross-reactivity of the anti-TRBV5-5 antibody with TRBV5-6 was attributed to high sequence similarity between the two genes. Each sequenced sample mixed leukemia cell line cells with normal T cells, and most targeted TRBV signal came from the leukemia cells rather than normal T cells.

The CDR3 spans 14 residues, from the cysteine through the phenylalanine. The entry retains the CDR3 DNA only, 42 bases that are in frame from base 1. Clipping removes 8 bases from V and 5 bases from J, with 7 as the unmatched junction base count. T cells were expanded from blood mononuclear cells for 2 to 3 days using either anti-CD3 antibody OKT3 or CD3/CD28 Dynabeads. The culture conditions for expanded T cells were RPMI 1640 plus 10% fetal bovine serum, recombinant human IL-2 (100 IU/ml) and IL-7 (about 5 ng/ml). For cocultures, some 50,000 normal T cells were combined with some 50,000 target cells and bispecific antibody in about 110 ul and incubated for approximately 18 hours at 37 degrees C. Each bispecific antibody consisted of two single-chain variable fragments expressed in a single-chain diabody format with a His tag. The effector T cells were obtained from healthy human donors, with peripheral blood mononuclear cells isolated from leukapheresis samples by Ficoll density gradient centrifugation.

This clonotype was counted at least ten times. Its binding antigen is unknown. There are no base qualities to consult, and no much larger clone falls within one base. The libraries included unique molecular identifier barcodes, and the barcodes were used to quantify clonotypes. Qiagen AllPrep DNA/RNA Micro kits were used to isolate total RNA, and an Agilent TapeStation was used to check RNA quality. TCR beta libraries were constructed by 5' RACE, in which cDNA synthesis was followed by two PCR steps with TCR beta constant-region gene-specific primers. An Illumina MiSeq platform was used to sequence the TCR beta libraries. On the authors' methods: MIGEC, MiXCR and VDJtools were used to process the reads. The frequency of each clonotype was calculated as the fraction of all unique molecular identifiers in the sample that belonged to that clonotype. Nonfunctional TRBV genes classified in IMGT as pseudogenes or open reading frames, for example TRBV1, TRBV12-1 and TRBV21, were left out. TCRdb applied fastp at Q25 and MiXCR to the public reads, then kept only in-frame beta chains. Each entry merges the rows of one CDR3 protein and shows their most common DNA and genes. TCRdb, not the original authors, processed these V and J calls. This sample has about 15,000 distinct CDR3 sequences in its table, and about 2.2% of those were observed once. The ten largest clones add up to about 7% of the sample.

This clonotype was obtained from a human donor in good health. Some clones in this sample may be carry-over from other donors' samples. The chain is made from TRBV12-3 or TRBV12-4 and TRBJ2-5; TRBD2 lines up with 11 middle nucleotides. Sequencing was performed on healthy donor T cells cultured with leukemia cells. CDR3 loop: CASGPSGGLETQYF. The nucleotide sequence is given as TGTGCCAGCGGCCCTAGCGGGGGGCTGGAGACCCAGTACTTC.